This record covers a single T cell receptor (beta chain). At one of its ends the junction is not consistent with the germline gene, which may arise from a read error. This sample is drawn from a study of regulatory T cells in long-lasting Graves disease. iRepertoire HTBI primers and Arm-PCR of CDR3 regions built TCR beta libraries. TCRdb passed the multiplex PCR reads through MiXCR, listing each CDR3 protein once. The sample comprises some 600,000 distinct CDR3 sequences, roughly 16% of which are singletons, and around 12% rests with the top ten. Germline V gene lookup returns CDR1 MNHNS and CDR2 SASEGT. CDR3 length equals 13 residues. Time point indicated: newly diagnosed GD, antithyroid drugs for less than 3 months. RNA isolated from PBMCs was used to make the TCR library. These same data were also listed under a study on T cells in Graves' hyperthyroidism and ophthalmopathy.

This clonotype was obtained from a young man with Graves disease. V gene TRBV6-1 combines with J gene TRBJ2-7; unclear D gene. The sample was peripheral blood mononuclear cells (PBMCs), taken at new diagnosis, from a patient treated with antithyroid drugs. DNA for the CDR3: TGTGCCAGCAGCTTGACACCGACCTACAAGCAGTACTTC. The encoded protein is CASSLTPTYKQYF.